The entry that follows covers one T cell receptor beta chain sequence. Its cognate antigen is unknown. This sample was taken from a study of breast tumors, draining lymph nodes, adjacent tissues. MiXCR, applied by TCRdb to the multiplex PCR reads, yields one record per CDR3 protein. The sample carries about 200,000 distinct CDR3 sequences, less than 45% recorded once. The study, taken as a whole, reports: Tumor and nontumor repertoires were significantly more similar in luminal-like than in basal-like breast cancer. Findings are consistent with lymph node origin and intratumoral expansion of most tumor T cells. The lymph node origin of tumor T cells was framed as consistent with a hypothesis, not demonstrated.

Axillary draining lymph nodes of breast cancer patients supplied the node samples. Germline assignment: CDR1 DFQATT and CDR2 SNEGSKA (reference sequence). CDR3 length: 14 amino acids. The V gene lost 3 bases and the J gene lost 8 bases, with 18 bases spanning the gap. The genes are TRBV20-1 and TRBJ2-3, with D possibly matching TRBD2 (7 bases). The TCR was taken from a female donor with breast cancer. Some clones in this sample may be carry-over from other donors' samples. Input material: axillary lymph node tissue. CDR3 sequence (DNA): TGCAGTGCTAGTGCCCTGGGGGGCGGGGGTACGCAGTATTTT. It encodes CSASALGGGGTQYF.